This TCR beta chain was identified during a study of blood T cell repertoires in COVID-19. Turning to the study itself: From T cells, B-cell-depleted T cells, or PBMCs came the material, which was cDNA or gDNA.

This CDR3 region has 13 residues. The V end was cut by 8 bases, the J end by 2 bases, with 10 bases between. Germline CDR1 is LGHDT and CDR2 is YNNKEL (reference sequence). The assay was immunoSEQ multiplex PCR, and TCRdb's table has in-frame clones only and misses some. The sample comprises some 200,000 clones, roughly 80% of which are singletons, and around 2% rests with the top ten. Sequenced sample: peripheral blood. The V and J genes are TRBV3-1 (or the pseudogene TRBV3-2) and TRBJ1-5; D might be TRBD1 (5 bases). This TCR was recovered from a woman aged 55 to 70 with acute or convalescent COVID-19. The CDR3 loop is CASGGWGNQPQHF. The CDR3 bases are TGTGCCAGCGGGGGGTGGGGCAATCAGCCCCAGCATTTT.